One sample yielded the 2 T cell receptor beta chains listed below, sequenced in a study of beta chain features in type 1 diabetes. Every isolated RNA sample was fully reverse transcribed, so sequencing captured expressed TCRB transcripts. Libraries were prepared by immunoSEQ multiplex PCR; TCRdb keeps only in-frame clonotypes and omits some of them. The table shows about 260,000 clones, with more than 65% occurring only once. The sample was naive CD4+ T cells from blood. These TCRs come from a young man in good health.

The gene calls are TRBV13 and TRBJ1-2; D remains unclear. Germline assignment: CDR1 PRHDT and CDR2 FYEKMQ (reference sequence). Between the trimmed V and J ends, which lost 3 bases and 7 bases, there was a span of 12 bases. This CDR3 spans 13 amino acids. The CDR3 DNA reads TGTGCCAGCAGCTTTAAATCGTACGGTGGCTACACCTTC. Translating gives CASSFKSYGGYTF.

The CDR3 spells CASRRANYGYTF. CDR3 nucleotide sequence: TGTGCCAGCAGGAGAGCTAACTATGGCTACACCTTC. The rearrangement uses TRBV7-2 and TRBJ1-2; D is uncertain. Germline V CDR1 and CDR2: SGHTA, FQGNSA. V was shortened by 6 bases and J by 0 bases, with 5 bases between the two germline ends. There are 12 residues in the CDR3.